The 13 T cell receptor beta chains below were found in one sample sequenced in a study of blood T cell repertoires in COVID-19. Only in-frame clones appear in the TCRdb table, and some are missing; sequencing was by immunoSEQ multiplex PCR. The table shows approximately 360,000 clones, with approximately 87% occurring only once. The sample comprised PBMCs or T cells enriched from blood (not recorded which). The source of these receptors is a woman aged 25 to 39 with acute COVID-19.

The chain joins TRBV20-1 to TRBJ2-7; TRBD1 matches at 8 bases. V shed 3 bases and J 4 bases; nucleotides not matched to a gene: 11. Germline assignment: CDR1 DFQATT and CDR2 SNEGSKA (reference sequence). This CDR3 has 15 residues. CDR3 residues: CSASRDAGGWYEQYF. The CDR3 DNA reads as TGCAGTGCTAGTCGTGACGCAGGGGGCTGGTACGAGCAGTACTTC.

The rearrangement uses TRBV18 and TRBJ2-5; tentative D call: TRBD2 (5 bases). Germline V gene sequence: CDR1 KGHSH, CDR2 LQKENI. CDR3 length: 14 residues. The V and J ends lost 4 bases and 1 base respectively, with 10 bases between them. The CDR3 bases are TGTGCCAGCTCACGGAGGACCGGCCAAGAGACCCAGTACTTC. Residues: CASSRRTGQETQYF. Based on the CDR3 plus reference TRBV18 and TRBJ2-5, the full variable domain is NAGVMQNPRHLVRRRGQEARLRCSPMKGHSHVYWYRQLPEEGLKFMVYLQKENIIDESGMPKERFSAEFPKEGPSILRIQQVVRGDSAAYFCASSRRTGQETQYFGPGTRLLVL.

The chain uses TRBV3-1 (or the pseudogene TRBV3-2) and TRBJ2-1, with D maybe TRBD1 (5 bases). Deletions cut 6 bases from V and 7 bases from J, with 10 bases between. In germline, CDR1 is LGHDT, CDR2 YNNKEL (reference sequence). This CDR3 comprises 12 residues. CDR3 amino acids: CASRNRWNEQFF. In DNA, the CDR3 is TGTGCCAGCAGGAACAGGTGGAATGAGCAGTTCTTC.

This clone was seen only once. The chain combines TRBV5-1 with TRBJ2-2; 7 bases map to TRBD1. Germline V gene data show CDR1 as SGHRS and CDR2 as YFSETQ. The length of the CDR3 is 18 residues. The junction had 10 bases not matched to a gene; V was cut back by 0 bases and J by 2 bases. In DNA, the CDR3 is TGCGCCAGCAGCTTGGTTCCCCTGACAGGGATAAACACCGGGGAGCTGTTTTTT. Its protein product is CASSLVPLTGINTGELFF.

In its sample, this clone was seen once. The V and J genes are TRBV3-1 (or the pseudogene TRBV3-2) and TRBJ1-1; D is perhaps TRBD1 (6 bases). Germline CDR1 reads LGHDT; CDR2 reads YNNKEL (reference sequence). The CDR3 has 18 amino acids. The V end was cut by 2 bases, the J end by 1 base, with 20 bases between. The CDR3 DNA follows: TGTGCCAGCAGCCAAAATGCAAGACAGGCGATCAGGAACACTGAAGCTTTCTTT. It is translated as CASSQNARQAIRNTEAFF.

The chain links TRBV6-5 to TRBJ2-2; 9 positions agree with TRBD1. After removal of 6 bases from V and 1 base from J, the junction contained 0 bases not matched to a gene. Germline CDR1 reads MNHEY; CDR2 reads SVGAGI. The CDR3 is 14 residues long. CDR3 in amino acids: CASRDRGNTGELFF. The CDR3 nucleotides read TGTGCCAGCAGGGACAGGGGGAACACCGGGGAGCTGTTTTTT.

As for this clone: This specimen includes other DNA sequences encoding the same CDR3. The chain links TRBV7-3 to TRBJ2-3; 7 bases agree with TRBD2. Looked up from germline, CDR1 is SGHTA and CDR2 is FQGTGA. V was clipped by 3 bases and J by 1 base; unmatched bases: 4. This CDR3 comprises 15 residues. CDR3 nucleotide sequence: TGTGCCAGCAGCTTGAGCAGCGGGGGCACAGATACGCAGTATTTT. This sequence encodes CASSLSSGGTDTQYF.

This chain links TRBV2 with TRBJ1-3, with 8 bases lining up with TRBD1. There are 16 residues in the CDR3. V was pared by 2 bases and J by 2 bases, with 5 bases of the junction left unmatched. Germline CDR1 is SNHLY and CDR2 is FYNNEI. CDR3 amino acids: CASSEWTGFPGNTIYF. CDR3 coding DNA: TGTGCCAGCAGTGAATGGACAGGGTTTCCTGGAAACACCATATATTTT.

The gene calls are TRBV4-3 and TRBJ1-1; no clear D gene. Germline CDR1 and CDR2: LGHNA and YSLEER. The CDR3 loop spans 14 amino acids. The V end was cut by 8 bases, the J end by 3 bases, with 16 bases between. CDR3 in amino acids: CASRPAGRDTEAFF. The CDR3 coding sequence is TGCGCCAGCCGACCCGCGGGGAGGGACACTGAAGCTTTCTTT.

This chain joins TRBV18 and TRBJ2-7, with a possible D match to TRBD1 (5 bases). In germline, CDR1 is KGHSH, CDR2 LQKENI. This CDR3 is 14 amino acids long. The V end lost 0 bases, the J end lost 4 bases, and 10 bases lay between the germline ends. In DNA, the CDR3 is TGTGCCAGCTCACCACCCCACGACAGTTACGAGCAGTACTTC. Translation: CASSPPHDSYEQYF. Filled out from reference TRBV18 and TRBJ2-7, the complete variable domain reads NAGVMQNPRHLVRRRGQEARLRCSPMKGHSHVYWYRQLPEEGLKFMVYLQKENIIDESGMPKERFSAEFPKEGPSILRIQQVVRGDSAAYFCASSPPHDSYEQYFGPGTRLTVT.

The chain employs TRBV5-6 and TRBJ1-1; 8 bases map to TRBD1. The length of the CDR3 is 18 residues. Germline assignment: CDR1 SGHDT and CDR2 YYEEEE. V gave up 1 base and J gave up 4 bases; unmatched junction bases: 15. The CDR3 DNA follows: TGTGCCAGCAGCTTGACCCTGGGCAGGGGGCAATTGGGCACTGAAGCTTTCTTT. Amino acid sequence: CASSLTLGRGQLGTEAFF.

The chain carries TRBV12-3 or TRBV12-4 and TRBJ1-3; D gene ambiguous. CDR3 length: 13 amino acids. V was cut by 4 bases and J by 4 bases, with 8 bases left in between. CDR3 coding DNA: TGTGCCAGCAGTTACGGGATCGGAAACACCATATATTTT. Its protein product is CASSYGIGNTIYF.

The CDR3 DNA reads as TGCGCCAGCAGTGAGAATTTAAGCGGGGGGATCACCGGGGAGCTGTTTTTT. Protein product: CASSENLSGGITGELFF. This rearrangement joins TRBV10-2 to TRBJ2-2; 9 bases align to TRBD2. This CDR3 has 17 residues. The V segment lost 2 bases and the J segment 4 bases; nucleotides outside the gene matches: 8. Germline CDR1 is WSHSY and CDR2 is SAAADI.